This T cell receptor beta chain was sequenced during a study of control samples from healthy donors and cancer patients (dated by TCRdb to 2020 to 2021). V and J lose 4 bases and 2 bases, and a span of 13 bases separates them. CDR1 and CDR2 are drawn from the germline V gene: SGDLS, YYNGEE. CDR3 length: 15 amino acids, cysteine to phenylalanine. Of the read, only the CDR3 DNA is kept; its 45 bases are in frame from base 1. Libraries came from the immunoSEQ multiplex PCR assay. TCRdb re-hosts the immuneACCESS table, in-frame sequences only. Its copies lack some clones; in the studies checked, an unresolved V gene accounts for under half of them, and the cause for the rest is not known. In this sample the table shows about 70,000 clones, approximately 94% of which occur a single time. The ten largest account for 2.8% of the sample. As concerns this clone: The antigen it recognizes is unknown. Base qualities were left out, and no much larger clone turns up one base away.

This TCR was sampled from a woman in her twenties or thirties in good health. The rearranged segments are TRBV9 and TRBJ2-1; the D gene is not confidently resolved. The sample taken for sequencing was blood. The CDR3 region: CASSNPEDPYNEQFF. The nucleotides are TGTGCCAGCAGCAACCCGGAAGACCCCTACAATGAGCAGTTCTTC.